This passage covers 27 T cell receptor beta chains from one sample sequenced in a study of somatic mutations in cytotoxic T cells in rheumatoid arthritis. Data came from immunoSEQ multiplex PCR; TCRdb stores just in-frame clones and leaves some out. The table includes some 40,000 clones, about 84% detected once. Input material: CD8+ T cells sorted from blood. The source is a middle-aged man in good health.

The J gene is TRBJ2-7, the V gene TRBV5-1; 7 bases are a match to TRBD1. The V gene end was trimmed by 0 bases and the J gene end by 2 bases; junction bases not matched to a gene: 5. Germline-derived CDR1 and CDR2 are SGHRS and YFSETQ. CDR3 length: 15 amino acids. The CDR3 region is CASSLAGTDPYEQYF. CDR3 nucleotides: TGCGCCAGCAGCTTGGCCGGGACAGACCCCTACGAGCAGTACTTC.

The rearrangement joins TRBV6-5 to TRBJ1-4, with a weak D call TRBD1 (5 bases). V lost 5 bases to trimming and J lost 13 bases, with 20 bases between them. Germline CDR1 reads MNHEY; CDR2 reads SVGAGI. The CDR3 is made up of 14 amino acids. The CDR3 nucleotides read TGTGCCAGCAGTAACCAGGGCTCCCCCCGAGGACTGTTTTTT. Its translation: CASSNQGSPRGLFF.

The rearrangement joins TRBV4-3 to TRBJ1-1; D not resolved. Trimming shortened V by 1 base and J by 3 bases, and 9 bases separated the two germline ends. The CDR3 extends over 14 amino acids. Germline CDR1 and CDR2: LGHNA and YSLEER. CDR3 loop: CASSQVNGDTEAFF. DNA for the CDR3: TGCGCCAGCAGCCAAGTAAACGGGGACACTGAAGCTTTCTTT.

The chain couples TRBV28 to TRBJ2-5, with D perhaps TRBD2 (6 bases). This CDR3 has 14 amino acids. Germline-derived CDR1 and CDR2 are MDHEN and SYDVKM. Deletions cut 6 bases from V and 4 bases from J, with 15 bases between. DNA for the CDR3: TGTGCCAGCAGCCTTGGGACGGGAGTAGAGACCCAGTACTTC. Encoded protein: CASSLGTGVETQYF.

V and J are TRBV5-4 and TRBJ2-7; 8 positions agree with TRBD1. CDR3 length equals 16 residues. V shed 0 bases and J 4 bases; nucleotides not matched to a gene: 9. From germline, CDR1 is SGHNT and CDR2 YYREEE (reference sequence). The CDR3 region has the DNA TGTGCCAGCAGCTTGGCACAGGGGGTGACAATGTACGAGCAGTACTTC. Its translation: CASSLAQGVTMYEQYF.

V usage is TRBV7-6 and J usage is TRBJ2-1, with 11 positions matching TRBD2. CDR1 and CDR2 from the germline V gene are SGHVS and FNYEAQ. The CDR3 has 15 amino acids. The V and J ends lost 3 bases and 8 bases, in that order; junction bases with no gene match: 6. This CDR3 reads CASSFELAGVHEQFF. The CDR3 DNA reads as TGTGCCAGCAGCTTTGAACTAGCGGGAGTCCATGAGCAGTTCTTC. The complete variable domain, with remaining parts taken from reference TRBV7-6 and TRBJ2-1, reads GAGVSQSPRYKVTKRGQDVALRCDPISGHVSLYWYRQALGQGPEFLTYFNYEAQQDKSGLPNDRFSAERPEGSISTLTIQRTEQRDSAMYRCASSFELAGVHEQFFGPGTRLTVL.

J is TRBJ2-2 and V is TRBV28; D not resolved. This CDR3 is built from 12 residues. Trimming pared 3 bases from V and 6 bases from J, leaving 5 bases between. CDR1 is MDHEN, CDR2 SYDVKM, per germline. In nucleotides, the CDR3 is TGTGCCAGCAGTTTCTTTTCCGGGGAGCTGTTTTTT. The encoded protein is CASSFFSGELFF.

The genes are TRBV30 and TRBJ1-5, with 8 bases identical to TRBD1. Per germline, CDR1 GTSNPN and CDR2 SVGIG (reference sequence). Trimming removed 2 bases from V and 10 bases from J; junction bases left unmatched: 16. CDR3 length equals 16 residues. CDR3 loop: CAWSPRGRFGVQPQHF. CDR3 DNA: TGTGCCTGGAGTCCCAGGGGGCGGTTTGGGGTACAACCCCAGCATTTT.

The genes are TRBV28 and TRBJ2-7, with 9 bases fitting TRBD2. V was pared by 3 bases and J by 0 bases, with 3 bases of the junction left unmatched. Germline CDR1 reads MDHEN; CDR2 reads SYDVKM. This CDR3 region has 15 residues. CDR3 protein: CASSLREGSSYEQYF. DNA of the CDR3: TGTGCCAGCAGTTTGCGGGAGGGAAGCTCCTACGAGCAGTACTTC.

The chain recombines TRBV5-6 with TRBJ2-1; TRBD2 matches at 11 bases. V was clipped by 4 bases and J by 3 bases; unmatched bases: 3. CDR1 and CDR2 from the germline V gene are SGHDT and YYEEEE. The CDR3 consists of 15 residues. The CDR3 DNA reads as TGTGCCAGCAGCGAGGGACTAGCGGACTACAATGAGCAGTTCTTC. Translated: CASSEGLADYNEQFF.

In its sample, this clone was seen once. The chain uses TRBV6-1 and TRBJ1-2; D unclear. Germline V gives CDR1 MNHNS, CDR2 SASEGT. This CDR3 is 12 amino acids long. Trimming shortened V by 4 bases and J by 8 bases, and 11 bases separated the two germline ends. DNA of the CDR3: TGTGCCAGCAGTGGATACGTCCAGGGCTACACCTTC. Residues: CASSGYVQGYTF.

The rearrangement joins TRBV7-3 to TRBJ2-2; D assignment may be TRBD1 or TRBD2 (5 bases each). Deletions cut 5 bases from V and 3 bases from J, with 10 bases between. This CDR3 spans 14 amino acids. CDR1 and CDR2 (germline): SGHTA, FQGTGA. For the CDR3, the DNA is TGTGCCAGCAGCCAGGGACCCTACACCGGGGAGCTGTTTTTT. Translation gives CASSQGPYTGELFF.

The V gene is TRBV9, the J gene TRBJ2-1; 7 bases match TRBD1. V lost 0 bases and J lost 0; bases outside the gene matches: 3. This CDR3 region has 16 residues. Germline CDR1 reads SGDLS; CDR2 reads YYNGEE. This CDR3 is CASSVEAGGSYNEQFF. CDR3 in DNA: TGTGCCAGCAGCGTAGAGGCAGGGGGCTCCTACAATGAGCAGTTCTTC.

The chain links TRBV11-2 to TRBJ2-1; 7 bases fit TRBD2. With 5 bases clipped from V and 6 bases from J, the junction kept 7 bases outside the gene matches. CDR3 size: 14 residues. Germline CDR1 reads SGHAT; CDR2 reads FQNNGV. The CDR3 DNA reads as TGTGCCAGCAGCCATGGGGGGACTACCAATGAGCAGTTCTTC. Encoded protein: CASSHGGTTNEQFF.

This clone was detected a few times. CDR3 protein: CASSLTSGRAVRAYEQYF. In DNA form, the CDR3 reads TGTGCCAGCAGTCTGACTAGCGGGAGGGCCGTTCGGGCCTACGAGCAGTACTTC. The chain employs TRBV28 and TRBJ2-7; 14 bases align to TRBD2. V shed 5 bases and J 2 bases; nucleotides not matched to a gene: 11. In germline, CDR1 is MDHEN, CDR2 SYDVKM. CDR3 length: 18 amino acids.

The chain combines TRBV7-9 with TRBJ2-3, with TRBD1 identical over 10 bases. J gave up 1 base and V 5 bases, and 6 bases lay outside the gene matches. The CDR3 spans 16 residues. Germline CDR1 SEHNR, CDR2 FQNEAQ (reference sequence). CDR3 in amino acids: CASSTAGTGGTDTQYF. The CDR3 DNA reads TGTGCCAGCAGCACCGCCGGGACAGGGGGCACAGATACGCAGTATTTT.

This rearrangement joins TRBV4-1 to TRBJ1-2; D unresolved. The CDR3 covers 16 residues. V shed 0 bases and J shed 6 bases, with 17 bases lying between them. Germline-derived CDR1 and CDR2 are MGHRA and YSYEKL. CDR3 sequence: CASSQESRALGNGYTF. As DNA, the CDR3 is TGCGCCAGCAGCCAAGAATCGAGGGCACTAGGGAATGGCTACACCTTC.

This chain connects TRBV7-9 to TRBJ1-4, with unresolved D. CDR3 size: 12 residues. CDR1 and CDR2 from the germline V gene are SEHNR and FQNEAQ (reference sequence). V was shortened by 1 base and J by 12 bases, with 9 bases between the two germline ends. The CDR3 DNA reads as TGTGCCAGCAGCTTAGGAGGGTTGGAACTGTTTTTT. Its protein is CASSLGGLELFF.

This clone was observed once. The chain recombines TRBV27 with TRBJ2-1; 11 nucleotides match TRBD2. V lost 6 bases to trimming and J lost 5 bases; unmatched junction nucleotides: 6. CDR3 length equals 15 residues. Germline CDR1 and CDR2: MNHEY and SMNVEV (reference sequence). The CDR3 region has the DNA TGTGCCAGCAGACACCCGGGACTAGCGGACAATGAGCAGTTCTTC. The encoded protein is CASRHPGLADNEQFF.

The CDR3 region is CARGTQETQYF. CDR3 DNA sequence: TGCGCCAGGGGGACCCAAGAGACCCAGTACTTC. The rearrangement uses TRBV5-1 and TRBJ2-5, with D possibly being TRBD1 or TRBD2 (5 bases each). Germline V gives CDR1 SGHRS, CDR2 YFSETQ. The CDR3 loop spans 11 amino acids. V lost 8 bases and J lost 1, with 6 bases in between.

V and J are TRBV27 and TRBJ2-7; D is unclear. The length of the CDR3 is 14 residues. Trimming removed 5 bases from V and 1 base from J, with 12 bases in between. Germline values: CDR1 MNHEY, CDR2 SMNVEV (reference sequence). Here the CDR3 DNA reads TGTGCCAGCAGTCCCAGAATAACATCCTACGAGCAGTACTTC. The encoded protein is CASSPRITSYEQYF.

This clone appeared a few times. V is TRBV6-4 and J is TRBJ2-3; TRBD2 matches at 7 bases. CDR1 is MRHNA and CDR2 is SNTAGT in the germline V gene. The V and J ends lost 3 bases and 4 bases, in that order; junction bases with no gene match: 10. This CDR3 is 16 amino acids long. The CDR3 bases are TGTGCCAGCAGTGATTCGACGGGAGGAACCCCAGATACGCAGTATTTT. It yields the protein CASSDSTGGTPDTQYF.

The chain uses TRBV21-1 and TRBJ2-7; the D call TRBD2 from the table was never checked on the DNA. TRBV21-1 is labeled a pseudogene. The CDR3 loop spans 14 amino acids. The CDR3 region has the DNA TGTGCCAGTCTACCAACTCGATACTCCTACGAGCAGTACTTC. The encoded protein is CASLPTRYSYEQYF.

This clone was counted once. This sample also contains other DNA sequences that code for the same CDR3. The chain uses TRBV7-9 and TRBJ1-5, with D unresolved. This CDR3 is built from 12 residues. CDR1 and CDR2 (germline): SEHNR, FQNEAQ (reference sequence). The germline V and J ends were trimmed by 1 base and 2 bases, with 0 bases remaining between them. The CDR3 here is CASSLGNQPQHF. Written as DNA, the CDR3 is TGTGCCAGCAGCTTAGGCAATCAGCCCCAGCATTTT.

The genes are TRBV28 and TRBJ1-2; D is ambiguous. Trimming took 7 bases from V and 4 from J, leaving 13 bases between them. Germline CDR1 MDHEN, CDR2 SYDVKM. CDR3 size: 13 residues. CDR3 region: CASTMRATYGYTF. CDR3 DNA sequence: TGTGCCAGCACCATGAGGGCTACCTATGGCTACACCTTC.

The chain links TRBV27 to TRBJ2-3; 7 bases are shared with TRBD2. The J segment lost 8 bases and the V segment lost 7 bases, leaving 18 bases of the junction unmatched. The CDR3 spans 16 residues. Germline V gene data show CDR1 as MNHEY and CDR2 as SMNVEV (reference sequence). CDR3 region: CASTPSPAGSGATQYF. CDR3 coding DNA: TGTGCCAGCACACCTTCCCCAGCGGGAAGTGGAGCTACGCAGTATTTT.

This clone appeared a single time. The V and J genes are TRBV27 and TRBJ2-1; the match to TRBD2 covers 7 bases. CDR1 is MNHEY and CDR2 is SMNVEV in the germline V gene (reference sequence). This CDR3 spans 17 amino acids. J gave up 0 bases and V 5 bases, and 10 bases lay outside the gene matches. The CDR3 bases are TGTGCCAGCAGTCTTGCCCCTAGCGGCAGCTCCTACAATGAGCAGTTCTTC. It codes for CASSLAPSGSSYNEQFF.